This T cell receptor beta chain was identified in a study of human T cells and chemical hapten exposure. TCRdb re-called the RACE reads through MiXCR, storing one row per CDR3 protein. The sample holds 85,000 to 90,000 distinct CDR3 sequences, approximately 9.9% seen once. The CDR3 runs to 13 residues. V lost 7 bases and J 0 bases, leaving 9 bases between the germline ends. The germline CDR1 and CDR2 sequences are SGHTA and FQGNSA. Noted time point: pre-sensitization, week 0. As for treatment: therapeutic diphenylcyclopropenone sensitization with weekly scalp DPC. The chain links TRBV7-2 to TRBJ1-2; a possible D gene is TRBD1 (6 bases). This receptor was identified in a woman between 40 and 55 years old with alopecia areata. Some clones in this sample may be carry-over from other donors' samples. Sequences were derived from whole blood, sampled in connection with sensitization to the hapten diphenylcyclopropenone (DPC). The CDR3 nucleotides read TGTGCCAGCAACCGGGACACTAACTATGGCTACACCTTC. It is translated as CASNRDTNYGYTF.